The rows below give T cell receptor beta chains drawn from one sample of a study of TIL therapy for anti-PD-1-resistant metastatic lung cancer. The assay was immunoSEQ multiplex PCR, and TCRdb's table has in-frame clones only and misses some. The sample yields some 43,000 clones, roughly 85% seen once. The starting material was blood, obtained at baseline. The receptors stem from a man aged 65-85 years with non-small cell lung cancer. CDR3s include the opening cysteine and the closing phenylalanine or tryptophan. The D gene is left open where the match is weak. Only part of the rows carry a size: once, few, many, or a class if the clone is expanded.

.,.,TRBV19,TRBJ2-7,CASSPRRPPYEQYF,TGTGCCAGTAGTCCCCGGAGGCCGCCCTACGAGCAGTACTTC
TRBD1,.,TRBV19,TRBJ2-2,CASREDRVNTGELFF,TGTGCCAGTAGGGAAGACAGGGTTAACACCGGGGAGCTGTTTTTT
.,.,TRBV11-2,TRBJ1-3,CASSYEARGTGNTIYF,TGTGCCAGCAGCTACGAGGCCCGGGGAACAGGAAACACCATATATTTT
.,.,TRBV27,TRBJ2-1,CASSLRRRGDYNEQFF,TGTGCCAGCAGTTTGAGGAGGAGGGGCGACTACAATGAGCAGTTCTTC
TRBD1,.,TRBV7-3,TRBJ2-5,CASSPTGQGSEEQYF,TGTGCCAGCAGCCCGACCGGACAGGGATCTGAGGAGCAGTACTTC
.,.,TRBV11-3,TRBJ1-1,CASSLDSNTEAFF,TGTGCCAGCAGCCTAGACAGTAACACTGAAGCTTTCTTT
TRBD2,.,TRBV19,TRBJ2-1,CATTERNLAGVSAEQFF,TGTGCCACAACTGAGCGAAATCTAGCGGGAGTTTCTGCTGAGCAGTTCTTC
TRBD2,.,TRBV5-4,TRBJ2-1,CASSLAQGSGTYNEQFF,TGTGCCAGCAGCTTGGCCCAGGGTAGCGGGACCTACAATGAGCAGTTCTTC
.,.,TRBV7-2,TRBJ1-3,CASSLARPSSGNTIYF,TGTGCCAGCAGCTTAGCTAGGCCGAGCTCTGGAAACACCATATATTTT
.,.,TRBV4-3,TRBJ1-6,CASSAGSFQNSPLHF,TGCGCCAGCAGCGCCGGGAGTTTCCAAAATTCACCCCTCCACTTT
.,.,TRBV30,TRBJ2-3,CAWSVPFANTQYF,TGTGCCTGGAGTGTACCTTTCGCAAATACGCAGTATTTT
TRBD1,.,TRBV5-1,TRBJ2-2,CASSLTGQGGNTGELFF,TGCGCCAGCAGCTTAACGGGACAGGGGGGAAACACCGGGGAGCTGTTTTTT
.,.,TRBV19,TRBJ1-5,CASTSESNQPQHF,TGTGCCAGTACAAGCGAAAGTAATCAGCCCCAGCATTTT
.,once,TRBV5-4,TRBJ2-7,CASSVYNDSSYEQYF,TGTGCCAGCTCCGTCTACAACGACAGCTCCTACGAGCAGTACTTC
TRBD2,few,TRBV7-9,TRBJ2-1,CASSPSIRTSGSSYNEQFF,TGTGCCAGCAGCCCATCGATTAGGACTAGCGGGAGCTCCTACAATGAGCAGTTCTTC
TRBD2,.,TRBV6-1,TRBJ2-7,CASRAAGLYEQYF,TGTGCCAGCAGGGCAGCGGGACTCTACGAGCAGTACTTC
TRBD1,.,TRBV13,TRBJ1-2,CASSSRNRGDTF,TGTGCCAGCAGCTCCAGGAACAGGGGCGACACCTTC
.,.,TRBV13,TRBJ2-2,CASSPPGLNTGELFF,TGTGCCAGCAGCCCCCCGGGATTGAACACCGGGGAGCTGTTTTTT
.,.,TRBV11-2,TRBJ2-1,CASTVLGARGQFF,TGTGCCAGCACCGTTTTGGGGGCCAGGGGGCAGTTCTTC
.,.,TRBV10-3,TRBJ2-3,CAISQGDTQYF,TGTGCCATCAGTCAAGGAGATACGCAGTATTTT
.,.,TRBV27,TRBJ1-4,CASSRYQGTNEKLFF,TGTGCCAGCAGCCGTTACCAAGGAACTAATGAAAAACTGTTTTTT
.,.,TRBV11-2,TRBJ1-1,CASSPFDKGAGTEAFF,TGTGCCAGCAGCCCCTTTGATAAGGGAGCGGGCACTGAAGCTTTCTTT
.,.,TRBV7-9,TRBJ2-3,CASSVGGDTDTQYF,TGTGCCAGCAGCGTAGGGGGAGACACAGATACGCAGTATTTT
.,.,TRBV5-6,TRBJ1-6,CASSSRPGPNSPLHF,TGTGCCAGCAGCTCAAGGCCAGGGCCTAATTCACCCCTCCACTTT
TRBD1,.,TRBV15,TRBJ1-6,CATSRAGQAAPLHF,TGTGCCACCAGCAGAGCTGGACAGGCGGCGCCCCTCCACTTT
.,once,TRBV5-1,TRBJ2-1,CASSTDSINEQFF,TGCGCCAGCAGTACTGACAGTATCAATGAGCAGTTCTTC
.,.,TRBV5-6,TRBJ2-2,CASSLYFALTGELFF,TGTGCCAGCAGCTTGTATTTCGCACTTACCGGGGAGCTGTTTTTT
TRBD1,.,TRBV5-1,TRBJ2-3,CASSWGQGTSSTDTQYF,TGCGCCAGCAGCTGGGGACAGGGGACTTCTAGCACAGATACGCAGTATTTT
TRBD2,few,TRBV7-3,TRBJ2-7,CASSNGTSGSEQYF,TGTGCCAGCAGCAACGGGACTAGCGGGAGCGAGCAGTACTTC
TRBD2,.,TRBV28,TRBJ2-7,CASSFERGGSEQYF,TGTGCCAGCAGTTTTGAGCGGGGGGGAAGCGAGCAGTACTTC